The 5 T cell receptor beta chains below were found in one sample sequenced in a study of CXCR3-negative and CXCR3-positive naive CD8 T cells. In preparing the TRB cDNA libraries, 5' RACE with UMI labels was used. No DNA is given; TCRdb re-called the 5' RACE reads and lists each CDR3 protein once. The sample includes 150,000 to 160,000 distinct CDR3 sequences. Antigens of these TCRs are unknown. Study-wide results and limits: Against CXCR3-negative naive cells, CXCR3-positive naive cells showed more hydrophobic TRB CDR3s.

Sequencing used naive CXCR3+ CD8+ T cells from blood. Documented subset: CD45RO-CCR7+CD27+CD95- naive CD8+ T cells expressing CXCR3 (TNR3+). Receptors were obtained from a human donor in good health. Some clones in this sample may be carry-over from other donors' samples.

The rearrangement joins TRBV29-1 to TRBJ2-7; TCRdb's D call of TRBD1 is untestable without DNA. The CDR3 has 12 residues. Germline CDR1 reads SQVTM; CDR2 reads ANQGSEA. CDR3 sequence reads: CSVRTGVGEQYF.

The chain carries TRBV7-9 and TRBJ2-3; with no DNA, the TCRdb D assignment of TRBD1 cannot be verified. This CDR3 is 16 amino acids long. The germline CDR1 and CDR2 sequences are SEHNR and FQNEAQ (reference sequence). The CDR3 is CASSPRGTLLTDTQYF.

The chain couples TRBV20-1 to TRBJ1-2. This CDR3 has 12 amino acids. The V gene's germline CDR1 is DFQATT and CDR2 SNEGSKA (reference sequence). The CDR3: CSARGGHYGYTF.

The chain links TRBV29-1 to TRBJ2-1; TCRdb calls TRBD1, which cannot be checked without DNA. The V gene's germline CDR1 is SQVTM and CDR2 ANQGSEA. This CDR3 contains 15 residues. The CDR3 protein is CSAGLQGHLFDEQFF.

The chain carries TRBV4-1 and TRBJ1-1; TCRdb picks TRBD1, but there is no DNA to check that call. Per the germline V gene, CDR1 is MGHRA and CDR2 is YSYEKL. This CDR3 comprises 14 residues. The CDR3 reads CASSLSGTATEAFF.